Following are 31 T cell receptor beta chains from one sample sequenced in a study of molecular identifiers for immune sequencing clone quantification. TCRdb used MiXCR to reprocess the PCR reads, holding one entry per CDR3 protein. The table lists 400,000 to 600,000 distinct CDR3 sequences, about a fifth of them singletons. Sequenced input: naive CD8+ T cells from blood, with Jurkat cell RNA spiked in. Subset: FACS-sorted CD8+CD4-CCR7+CD45RA+ naive T cells. The receptors were sampled from a human donor in good health. Some libraries in this study had Jurkat cell RNA spiked in.

The sample holds many counts of this clonotype. The genes are TRBV29-1 and TRBJ1-1; D gene ambiguous. The CDR3 spans 14 residues. Germline values: CDR1 SQVTM, CDR2 ANQGSEA. V lost 1 base and J lost 1, with 10 bases in between. In DNA, the CDR3 is TGCAGCGTTGAAGCGGAGGGAAGGAACACTGAAGCTTTCTTT. Amino acid sequence: CSVEAEGRNTEAFF.

The sample holds many counts of this clonotype. The chain carries TRBV12-3 or TRBV12-4 and TRBJ2-5; 11 positions agree with TRBD1. V dropped 4 bases and J dropped 1; count of bases not matched to a gene: 8. The CDR3 consists of 17 residues. The CDR3, as DNA: TGTGCCAGCAGTTCACCCGGGACAGGGGGATTCCAAGAGACCCAGTACTTC. Translating gives CASSSPGTGGFQETQYF.

This clonotype appeared many times. DNA for the CDR3: TGTGCCAGCAGTTTAGCCGGGACAGGGGCTTACGAGCAGTACTTC. It specifies CASSLAGTGAYEQYF. J is TRBJ2-7 and V is TRBV27; 10 nucleotides align to TRBD1. The germline V gene has CDR1 MNHEY and CDR2 SMNVEV (reference sequence). V lost 2 bases, J lost 4 bases, and 5 bases stayed unmatched. CDR3 size: 15 residues.

V is TRBV27 and J is TRBJ2-7; 7 nucleotides align to TRBD1. There are 14 residues in the CDR3. Germline CDR1 and CDR2: MNHEY and SMNVEV (reference sequence). Trimming cost V 8 bases and J 5 bases; bases outside gene matches: 12. The CDR3 nucleotides are TGTGCCAGCGGGACCATGACAGGGTCCGACGAGCAGTACTTC. This encodes CASGTMTGSDEQYF.

This clonotype has a count of ten or more. CDR3 loop: CASSLEPGAIQETQYF. CDR3 nucleotides: TGTGCCAGCAGCTTGGAACCAGGGGCCATACAAGAGACCCAGTACTTC. This chain links TRBV5-6 with TRBJ2-5; maybe TRBD1 (6 bases). The CDR3 length is 16 residues. Germline V gene sequence: CDR1 SGHDT, CDR2 YYEEEE. The germline V and J ends were trimmed by 0 bases and 2 bases, with 14 bases remaining between them.

Notes on this clonotype: This may be a read error: a much more frequent sequence differs by one nucleotide. This rearrangement joins TRBV5-4 to TRBJ2-3; TRBD2 aligns across 9 bases. CDR1 and CDR2 from the germline V gene are SGHNT and YYREEE (reference sequence). With 3 bases clipped from V and 3 bases from J, the junction kept 11 bases outside the gene matches. The CDR3 has 17 amino acids. CDR3 region: CASSSEGLLAGTDTQYF. Here the CDR3 DNA reads TGTGCCAGCAGCTCGGAGGGCCTTCTAGCGGGGACAGATACGCAGTATTTT.

This clonotype was counted at least ten times. The chain recombines TRBV29-1 with TRBJ2-5; D might be TRBD1 (6 bases). The CDR3 is made up of 13 amino acids. V was cut by 6 bases and J by 2 bases, with 13 bases left in between. Germline V gene sequence: CDR1 SQVTM, CDR2 ANQGSEA. In DNA, the CDR3 is TGCAGCGTCGACCGGGACAATCAAGAGACCCAGTACTTC. It yields the protein CSVDRDNQETQYF.

In this sample, this clonotype turned up a few times. The rearrangement links TRBV19 to TRBJ2-2; D possibly corresponds to TRBD1 (6 bases). This CDR3 is built from 15 residues. The V end was cut by 3 bases, the J end by 7 bases, with 15 bases between. In germline, CDR1 is LNHDA, CDR2 SQIVND (reference sequence). CDR3 residues: CASSIWLQGHGELFF. DNA of the CDR3: TGTGCCAGTAGTATTTGGCTACAGGGTCACGGGGAGCTGTTTTTT.

This clonotype was seen repeatedly, ten times or more. The chain has TRBV9 and TRBJ2-6; D gene uncertain. V gave up 1 base and J gave up 0 bases, with 2 bases separating them. The CDR3 sequence is 14 residues long. Germline values: CDR1 SGDLS, CDR2 YYNGEE. The CDR3 DNA reads as TGTGCCAGCAGCGTAAGCTCTGGGGCCAACGTCCTGACTTTC. This codes for CASSVSSGANVLTF.

This clonotype was observed a few times. The V gene is TRBV29-1, the J gene TRBJ2-7, with D unclear. There are 16 residues in the CDR3. V was pared by 0 bases and J by 0 bases, with 15 bases between. From germline, CDR1 is SQVTM and CDR2 ANQGSEA. The CDR3, as DNA: TGCAGCGTTGAAGATCCGAATGCGGCAGGCTCCTACGAGCAGTACTTC. Amino acids: CSVEDPNAAGSYEQYF.

This clonotype has at least ten counts. V gene TRBV7-9 combines with J gene TRBJ2-3; no clear D gene. Germline CDR1 SEHNR, CDR2 FQNEAQ (reference sequence). The CDR3 totals 14 residues. V dropped 4 bases and J dropped 4 bases, with 12 bases sitting between them. The CDR3 is CASSSTLDSDTQYF. Here the CDR3 DNA reads TGTGCCAGCAGCTCGACCCTAGATTCAGATACGCAGTATTTT.

This clonotype was observed a handful of times. The chain has TRBV4-3 and TRBJ1-2; 9 bases match TRBD1. Germline values: CDR1 LGHNA, CDR2 YSLEER. This CDR3 region has 15 residues. V gave up 0 bases and J gave up 5 bases; unmatched junction bases: 4. The CDR3 DNA reads as TGCGCCAGCAGCCAAGAGCCGGGACAGGGTTATGGCTACACCTTC. Translating gives CASSQEPGQGYGYTF.

The chain links TRBV5-5 to TRBJ2-7; the match to TRBD2 covers 11 bases. The CDR3 sequence is 15 residues long. Germline trimming cut 2 bases from V and 3 bases from J; bases unmatched to any gene: 4. Germline V gene sequence: CDR1 SGHKS, CDR2 YYEKEE (reference sequence). In nucleotides, the CDR3 is TGTGCCAGCAGCTTTTATACTAGCGGGAGCTACGAGCAGTACTTC. This gives the protein CASSFYTSGSYEQYF. The whole variable domain, remainder taken from reference TRBV5-5 and TRBJ2-7, is DAGVTQSPTHLIKTRGQQVTLRCSPISGHKSVSWYQQVLGQGPQFIFQYYEKEERGRGNFPDRFSARQFPNYSSELNVNALLLGDSALYLCASSFYTSGSYEQYFGPGTRLTVT.

In the case of this clonotype: Germline is not matched at one junction end, which may reflect a read error. This sequence joins TRBV4-1 and TRBJ1-5, with D tentatively TRBD1 (6 bases). This CDR3 has 13 residues. Germline V gene lookup returns CDR1 MGHRA and CDR2 YSYEKL. The CDR3: CARSQGGNQPQHF. CDR3 in DNA: TGCGCCCGCAGCCAAGGGGGAAATCAGCCCCAGCATTTT.

This chain connects TRBV20-1 to TRBJ2-2, with D perhaps TRBD2 (6 bases). Germline-derived CDR1 and CDR2 are DFQATT and SNEGSKA (reference sequence). This CDR3 is 16 amino acids long. Trimming removed 0 bases from V and 3 bases from J, with 14 bases in between. CDR3 loop: CSARDPSGLDTGELFF. DNA of the CDR3: TGCAGTGCTAGAGATCCGAGCGGGCTAGACACCGGGGAGCTGTTTTTT.

In its sample, this clonotype was seen many times. V and J are TRBV6-5 and TRBJ1-5; D remains ambiguous. Between the trimmed V and J ends, which lost 0 bases and 0 bases, there was a span of 6 bases. The CDR3 is 15 amino acids. Germline loops: CDR1 MNHEY, CDR2 SVGAGI. The CDR3: CASSYSDDSNQPQHF. The CDR3 coding sequence is TGTGCCAGCAGTTACTCGGACGATAGCAATCAGCCCCAGCATTTT.

There are a few counts of this clonotype. The rearrangement links TRBV5-3 to TRBJ1-4, with D perhaps matching TRBD1 (5 bases). Being an ORF, TRBV5-3 has a function that is uncertain. The CDR3 runs 13 residues. V lost 8 bases, J lost 0 bases, and 8 bases lay in between. CDR3 in DNA: TGTGCCAGCCGGGACTCAACTAATGAAAAACTGTTTTTT. Its translation is CASRDSTNEKLFF.

DNA for the CDR3: TGTGCCTGGGGCACAACTAATGAAAAACTGTTTTTT. Translated, it gives CAWGTTNEKLFF. The genes are TRBV30 and TRBJ1-4; D gene ambiguous. The CDR3 runs 12 residues. Germline V gene lookup returns CDR1 GTSNPN and CDR2 SVGIG (reference sequence). The ends were cut back, 5 bases at V and 0 bases at J, with 4 bases in the middle. Together with reference TRBV30 and TRBJ1-4, the CDR3 gives the full variable domain: SQTIHQWPATLVQPVGSPLSLECTVEGTSNPNLYWYRQAAGRGLQLLFYSVGIGQISSEVPQNLSASRPQDRQFILSSKKLLLSDSGFYLCAWGTTNEKLFFGSGTQLSVL.

This clonotype was seen just once. The gene calls are TRBV29-1 and TRBJ1-1; TRBD1 matches at 9 bases. CDR1 and CDR2 from the germline V gene are SQVTM and ANQGSEA. The CDR3 contains 10 residues. With V trimmed by 7 bases and J by 10 bases, 4 bases remained unmatched. CDR3 sequence reads: CSDTGQGAFF. The CDR3 DNA is TGCAGCGATACGGGACAGGGAGCTTTCTTT.

This clonotype showed up many times. The chain is built from TRBV7-8 and TRBJ2-7; 7 bases match TRBD1. Germline CDR1 SGHVS, CDR2 FQNEAQ. Trimming removed 5 bases from V and 3 bases from J; junction bases left unmatched: 10. The CDR3 has 15 amino acids. This chain's CDR3 is CASSPTGVGLYEQYF. As DNA, the CDR3 is TGTGCCAGCAGCCCTACAGGGGTGGGCCTCTACGAGCAGTACTTC.

This clonotype was observed many times. The genes are TRBV30 and TRBJ1-1, with D uncertain. Germline CDR1 reads GTSNPN; CDR2 reads SVGIG (reference sequence). Trimming took 6 bases from V and 0 from J, leaving 2 bases between them. This CDR3 region has 10 residues. The CDR3 sequence is CACLNTEAFF. The DNA of the CDR3 is TGTGCCTGCCTGAACACTGAAGCTTTCTTT.

Only a few counts were recorded for this clonotype. The chain couples TRBV4-1 to TRBJ2-5; 11 bases are a match to TRBD2. Losses at the gene ends were 2 bases for V and 1 base for J; bases not matched to a gene: 6. The CDR3 consists of 17 residues. Germline loops: CDR1 MGHRA, CDR2 YSYEKL. The CDR3 DNA reads as TGCGCCAGCAGCCAATCCTGGACTAGCGGGTCCCAAGAGACCCAGTACTTC. Amino acid sequence: CASSQSWTSGSQETQYF.

The genes are TRBV7-9 and TRBJ2-1; the D gene is possibly TRBD1 (6 bases). CDR3 length equals 18 residues. Germline loops: CDR1 SEHNR, CDR2 FQNEAQ (reference sequence). V was shortened by 5 bases and J by 0 bases, with 20 bases between the two germline ends. CDR3 region: CASSQGWGHLSSYNEQFF. Here the CDR3 DNA reads TGTGCCAGCAGCCAAGGCTGGGGACATCTTAGCTCCTACAATGAGCAGTTCTTC.

This clonotype occurred many times. V is TRBV6-6 and J is TRBJ2-2; the D is unclear. Trimming removed 5 bases from V and 6 bases from J, with 10 bases in between. Germline assignment: CDR1 MNHNY and CDR2 SVGAGI (reference sequence). The CDR3 is 13 residues long. CDR3 nucleotides: TGTGCCAGCAGTGCGGTAGACGCCGGGGAGCTGTTTTTT. Its protein product is CASSAVDAGELFF.

The chain employs TRBV10-3 and TRBJ2-7, with D perhaps assigned TRBD1 or TRBD2 (5 bases each). CDR3 size: 15 residues. The V gene's germline CDR1 is ENHRY and CDR2 SYGVKD. V was pared by 3 bases and J by 2 bases, with 14 bases between. The CDR3 DNA sequence: TGTGCCATCAGTGACGCCCGGGACGGAGCCTACGAGCAGTACTTC. It codes for CAISDARDGAYEQYF.

The J gene is TRBJ1-5, the V gene TRBV6-6; D unresolved. V was trimmed by 6 bases and J by 9 bases, leaving 15 bases between them. CDR1 is MNHNY, CDR2 SVGAGI, per germline (reference sequence). The CDR3 has 13 residues. The CDR3 protein is CASSPTWIGPQHF. The CDR3 bases are TGTGCCAGCAGCCCCACATGGATAGGGCCCCAGCATTTT.

Remarks on this clonotype: A junction end diverges from the germline sequence, so it may reflect a read error. The rearrangement links TRBV28 to TRBJ2-2; D not resolved. This CDR3 contains 14 residues. Germline V lookup: CDR1 MDHEN, CDR2 SYDVKM. CDR3 coding DNA: TGTGCCCGCAGTTTCTACGGGAACACCGGGGAGCTGTTTTTT. Protein: CARSFYGNTGELFF. The full variable domain, rest sourced from reference TRBV28 and TRBJ2-2, is DVKVTQSSRYLVKRTGEKVFLECVQDMDHENMFWYRQDPGLGLRLIYFSYDVKMKEKGDIPEGYSVSREKKERFSLILESASTNQTSMYLCARSFYGNTGELFFGEGSRLTVL.

This clonotype was detected many times. V gene TRBV5-1 combines with J gene TRBJ2-7; TRBD1 is a possible D gene (6 bases). Trimming stripped 5 bases from V and 3 bases from J, with 15 bases between. The germline V gene encodes CDR1 SGHRS and CDR2 YFSETQ. The CDR3 is 14 amino acids. In DNA, the CDR3 is TGCGCCAGCAGTTTCCCCGGACAGCACTACGAGCAGTACTTC. This encodes CASSFPGQHYEQYF.

The chain is built from TRBV20-1 and TRBJ2-1; the D gene is possibly TRBD2 (6 bases). CDR1 and CDR2 (germline): DFQATT, SNEGSKA (reference sequence). CDR3 size: 16 residues. The V end lost 1 base, the J end lost 6 bases, and 19 bases lay between the germline ends. As DNA, the CDR3 is TGCAGTGCTAGAGCGGTCGACGGGTTGGAGGGCAATGAGCAGTTCTTC. Amino acids: CSARAVDGLEGNEQFF.

The sample holds one count of this clonotype. This clone may be a read error of a much larger clone one base away. The rearrangement uses TRBV20-1 and TRBJ2-5; the D is unclear. The CDR3 contains 14 residues. CDR1 is DFQATT, CDR2 SNEGSKA, per germline (reference sequence). This chain's CDR3 is CRASARTSLETQYF. CDR3 bases: TGCCGTGCTAGTGCGCGGACCAGCTTAGAGACCCAGTACTTC.

Concerning this clonotype: A read error is possible here, since a much larger clone lies one base away. This rearrangement joins TRBV29-1 to TRBJ2-2; no firm D call. Germline-derived CDR1 and CDR2 are SQVTM and ANQGSEA. This CDR3 has 13 residues. Here the CDR3 DNA reads TGCAGCGGACTGACGGCGAACACCGAGGAGCTGTTTTTT. It yields the protein CSGLTANTEELFF.